This TCR beta chain was sequenced in a study of PD-L1 blockade in urothelial cancer. For the study at large: Atezolizumab (1,200 mg intravenously every 3 weeks) began in 2014 for patients. Blood was analyzed 3 weeks (second dose) and 6 weeks after treatment start. Blood yielded a median of around 140,000 T cells per sample. Prior regimens of chemotherapy numbered 0 to 3 per patient.

This clone has a single count. The time point denotes: peripheral blood 6 weeks after treatment start. The method was immunoSEQ multiplex PCR; TCRdb's version includes in-frame clones alone and lacks a portion of them. The sample has about 43,000 clones, around four fifths seen once. The CDR3 length is 15 residues. Germline V CDR1 and CDR2: SGHVS, FNYEAQ. With 4 bases clipped from V and 2 bases from J, the junction kept 8 bases outside the gene matches. The TCR comes from a man between 60 and 75 years old with urothelial cancer. The chain recombines TRBV7-6 with TRBJ2-7, with 7 nucleotides matching TRBD1. This material consisted of PBMCs, taken around atezolizumab (anti-PD-L1) treatment. The CDR3 DNA is TGTGCCAGCAGCTCAGGGTGGGACAGAACCTACGAGCAGTACTTC. Its protein product is CASSSGWDRTYEQYF.